The table lists the clone carrying this TCR beta chain with a count of one. Methods used by the authors: Reference gene primer amplification gave nucleated cell count estimates. Clones were read by immunoSEQ multiplex PCR, and TCRdb kept only the in-frame ones, dropping some. V and J calls plus clone size are reproduced from that table; the DNA served to infer D and trimming. Found here are 65,000 to 75,000 clones, approximately 92% of them singletons; the top ten hold around 5%. CDR3 length: 14 residues. The ends were cut back, 1 base at V and 4 bases at J, with 10 bases in the middle. CDR1 MGHRA and CDR2 YSYEKL come from the germline V gene. The data originate from a study of blood T cell repertoires in COVID-19. Study context: The United States, Italy and Spain were the sources of the acute and convalescent COVID-19 samples. The analysed material was cDNA or gDNA that came from T cells, B-cell-depleted T cells, or PBMCs.

The receptor's source is a woman aged 45-59 years with active COVID-19. This chain uses TRBV4-1 with TRBJ1-2, with D uncertain. Sequencing was performed on peripheral blood. In DNA, the CDR3 is TGCGCCAGCAGCCAAGTGTTAGTCACCTATGGCTACACCTTC. It codes for CASSQVLVTYGYTF.